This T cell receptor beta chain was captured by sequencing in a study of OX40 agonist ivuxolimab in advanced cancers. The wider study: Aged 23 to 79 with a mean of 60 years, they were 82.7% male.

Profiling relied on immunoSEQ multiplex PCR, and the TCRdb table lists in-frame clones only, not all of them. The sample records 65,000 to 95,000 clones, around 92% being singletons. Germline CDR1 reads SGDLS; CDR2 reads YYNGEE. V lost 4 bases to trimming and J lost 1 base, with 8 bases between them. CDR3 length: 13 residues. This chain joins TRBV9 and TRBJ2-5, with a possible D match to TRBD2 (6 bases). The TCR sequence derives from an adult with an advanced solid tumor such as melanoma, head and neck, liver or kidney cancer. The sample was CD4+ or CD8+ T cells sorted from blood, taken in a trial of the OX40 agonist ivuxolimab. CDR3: CASSRDFQETQYF. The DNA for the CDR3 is TGTGCCAGCAGCCGGGACTTCCAAGAGACCCAGTACTTC.